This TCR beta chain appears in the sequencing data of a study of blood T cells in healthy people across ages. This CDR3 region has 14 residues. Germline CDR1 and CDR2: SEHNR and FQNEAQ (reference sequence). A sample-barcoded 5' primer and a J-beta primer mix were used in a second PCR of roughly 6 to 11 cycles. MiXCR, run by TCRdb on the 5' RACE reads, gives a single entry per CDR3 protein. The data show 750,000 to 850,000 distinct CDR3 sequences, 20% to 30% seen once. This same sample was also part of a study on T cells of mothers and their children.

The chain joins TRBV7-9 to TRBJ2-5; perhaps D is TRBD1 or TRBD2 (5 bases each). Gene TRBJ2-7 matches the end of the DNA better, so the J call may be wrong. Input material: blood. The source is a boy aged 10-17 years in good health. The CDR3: CASSYWDGRDEQYF. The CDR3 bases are TGTGCCAGCAGCTATTGGGACGGAAGGGACGAGCAGTACTTC.